A single sample gave rise to the 15 T cell receptor beta chains below, sequenced in a study of blood T cell repertoires in COVID-19. Generated by immunoSEQ multiplex PCR, the TCRdb table keeps only in-frame clones and is missing some. The sample shows fewer than 40,000 clones, about 90% of them seen only once. Sequencing was performed on peripheral blood. These receptors were collected from an older woman with active COVID-19.

V usage is TRBV9 and J usage is TRBJ1-1; D is possibly TRBD1 (6 bases). Germline values: CDR1 SGDLS, CDR2 YYNGEE. This CDR3 region has 17 residues. The V end lost 3 bases, the J end lost 3 bases, and 21 bases lay between the germline ends. CDR3 region: CASSARGGRIIDTEAFF. CDR3 nucleotide sequence: TGTGCCAGCAGCGCCCGGGGGGGGCGGATTATCGACACTGAAGCTTTCTTT.

J is TRBJ1-2 and V is TRBV27; maybe TRBD1 (5 bases). CDR3 length: 15 amino acids. V was clipped by 5 bases and J by 7 bases, with 20 bases between them. Germline V gives CDR1 MNHEY, CDR2 SMNVEV (reference sequence). CDR3 nucleotides: TGTGCCAGCAGTCCATCCCTTTATGGGGGGTCTGGCTACACCTTC. Residues: CASSPSLYGGSGYTF.

This clone was picked up a small number of times. The V call is TRBV11-2, the J call TRBJ2-7; no clear D. The V gene's germline CDR1 is SGHAT and CDR2 FQNNGV. The CDR3 is made up of 13 amino acids. Between the trimmed V and J ends, which lost 1 base and 5 bases, there was a span of 9 bases. The DNA for the CDR3 is TGTGCCAGCAGCTTAGGATATGGAGACGAGCAGTACTTC. Translating it yields CASSLGYGDEQYF.

J is TRBJ1-5 and V is TRBV5-6; D ambiguous. The CDR3 runs 13 residues. Trimming took off 5 bases at V and 2 bases at J, with 8 bases between the two ends. Germline V gene lookup returns CDR1 SGHDT and CDR2 YYEEEE. The CDR3 reads CASSFTGNQPQHF. The CDR3 region has the DNA TGTGCCAGCAGTTTCACAGGCAATCAGCCCCAGCATTTT.

The CDR3 loop is CASSLMAGGRQETQYF. CDR3 nucleotides: TGTGCCAGCAGCTTAATGGCGGGGGGGCGGCAAGAGACCCAGTACTTC. The chain carries TRBV7-2 and TRBJ2-5; 9 bases map to TRBD2. V gave up 2 bases and J gave up 2 bases; unmatched junction bases: 6. Germline V lookup: CDR1 SGHTA, CDR2 FQGNSA. The CDR3 is made up of 16 amino acids.

The rearrangement links TRBV15 to TRBJ2-6, with 7 bases aligning to TRBD1. V lost 9 bases to trimming and J lost 0 bases; unmatched junction nucleotides: 20. This CDR3 is 20 amino acids long. The germline gives CDR1 LNHNV, CDR2 YYDKDF (reference sequence). CDR3 sequence (DNA): TGTGCCACACGACCTAGGACAGGATTAAACCCCGTCTCTGGGGCCAACGTCCTGACTTTC. It translates to CATRPRTGLNPVSGANVLTF.

This sequence joins TRBV3-1 (or the pseudogene TRBV3-2) and TRBJ1-1, with 9 bases identical to TRBD1. V lost 4 bases to trimming and J lost 4 bases; unmatched junction nucleotides: 4. The CDR3 contains 14 residues. The germline CDR1 and CDR2 sequences are LGHDT and YNNKEL (reference sequence). The CDR3 protein is CASSLRQGGTEAFF. In nucleotides, the CDR3 is TGTGCCAGCAGCCTTAGACAGGGGGGCACTGAAGCTTTCTTT.

The chain couples TRBV30 to TRBJ2-1; 9 bases align to TRBD2. From germline, CDR1 is GTSNPN and CDR2 SVGIG (reference sequence). V lost 2 bases and J lost 8; bases outside the gene matches: 10. The CDR3 length is 15 residues. The CDR3 reads CAWSSLAGAGDEQFF. The CDR3, as DNA: TGTGCCTGGAGTTCATTAGCGGGGGCGGGGGATGAGCAGTTCTTC.

This sequence joins TRBV4-1 and TRBJ1-6; 8 positions agree with TRBD1. CDR1 and CDR2 (germline): MGHRA, YSYEKL. With V trimmed by 4 bases and J by 1 base, 6 bases remained unmatched. The CDR3 has 17 amino acids. The CDR3 sequence: CASSRMDRASYNSPLHF. CDR3 DNA sequence: TGCGCCAGCAGCCGCATGGACAGGGCGTCCTATAATTCACCCCTCCACTTT.

The table lists this clone with a count of one. An end of the junction does not agree with germline; a read error may underlie this. The rearrangement joins TRBV7-7 to TRBJ2-5; TRBD2 matches 9 bases. The CDR3 contains 17 residues. Germline V gene lookup returns CDR1 SSHAT and CDR2 FNYEAQ (reference sequence). The CDR3 here is CASSLGDSGGWGETQYF. CDR3 nucleotide sequence: TGTGCTAGCAGCTTAGGTGATAGCGGGGGCTGGGGAGAGACCCAGTACTTC.

As to this clone: Within the sample, other DNA sequences also encode this same CDR3. V and J are TRBV9 and TRBJ2-5, with a tentative D call TRBD2 (5 bases). The CDR3 covers 13 residues. Looked up from germline, CDR1 is SGDLS and CDR2 is YYNGEE. Trimming took 2 bases from V and 2 from J, leaving 7 bases between them. CDR3: CASSVSGQETQYF. In nucleotides, the CDR3 is TGTGCCAGCAGCGTGTCGGGACAAGAGACCCAGTACTTC.

The gene calls are TRBV15 and TRBJ2-3, with D uncertain. V was trimmed by 5 bases and J by 4 bases, leaving 10 bases between them. Germline lookup yields CDR1 LNHNV and CDR2 YYDKDF (reference sequence). This CDR3 is built from 13 residues. CDR3 protein: CATSVPPADTQYF. The CDR3 DNA is TGTGCCACCAGCGTCCCCCCAGCAGATACGCAGTATTTT.

The chain uses TRBV3-1 (or the pseudogene TRBV3-2) and TRBJ2-1, with D possibly being TRBD2 (6 bases). Germline loops: CDR1 LGHDT, CDR2 YNNKEL (reference sequence). The ends were cut back, 6 bases at V and 5 bases at J, with 14 bases in the middle. The CDR3 has 14 amino acids. The chain's CDR3 is CASRRAGGDNEQFF. The CDR3 DNA reads TGTGCCAGCAGGCGAGCGGGCGGGGACAATGAGCAGTTCTTC.

The chain has TRBV12-3 or TRBV12-4 and TRBJ1-4; TRBD1 matches at 8 bases. The V gene end was trimmed by 5 bases and the J gene end by 7 bases; junction bases not matched to a gene: 3. The CDR3 extends over 13 amino acids. The CDR3 reads CASSTTGVEKLFF. DNA of the CDR3: TGTGCCAGCAGTACGACAGGGGTTGAAAAACTGTTTTTT.

The CDR3 nucleotides read TGTGCCAGTAGTATAGATCCTAGCGGGGGGGCCCTGACGCAGTATTTT. Protein product: CASSIDPSGGALTQYF. The V and J genes are TRBV19 and TRBJ2-3; 12 bases line up with TRBD2. The J segment lost 9 bases and the V segment lost 0 bases, leaving 7 bases of the junction unmatched. This CDR3 comprises 16 residues. CDR1 and CDR2 from the germline V gene are LNHDA and SQIVND (reference sequence).